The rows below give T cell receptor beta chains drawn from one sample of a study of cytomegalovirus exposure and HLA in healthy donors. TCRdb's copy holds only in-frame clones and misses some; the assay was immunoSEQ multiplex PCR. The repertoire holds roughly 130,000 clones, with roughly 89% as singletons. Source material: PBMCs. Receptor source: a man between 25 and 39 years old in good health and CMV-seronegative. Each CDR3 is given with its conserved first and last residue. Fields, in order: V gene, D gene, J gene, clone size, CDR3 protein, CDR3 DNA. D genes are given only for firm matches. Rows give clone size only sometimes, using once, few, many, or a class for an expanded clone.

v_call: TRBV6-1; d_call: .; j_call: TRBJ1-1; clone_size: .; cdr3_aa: CASSETGKAFF; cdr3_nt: TGTGCCAGCAGTGAAACAGGCAAAGCTTTCTTT
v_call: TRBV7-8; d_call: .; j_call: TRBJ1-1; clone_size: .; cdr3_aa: CASSLVWANTEAFF; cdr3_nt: TGTGCCAGCAGCTTAGTTTGGGCGAACACTGAAGCTTTCTTT
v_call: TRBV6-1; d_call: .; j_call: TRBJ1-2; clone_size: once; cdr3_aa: CASSERGYLYGYTF; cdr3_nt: TGTGCCAGCAGTGAACGGGGATACCTTTATGGCTACACCTTC
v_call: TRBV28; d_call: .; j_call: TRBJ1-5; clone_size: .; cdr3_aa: CASSPGPGNNQPQHF; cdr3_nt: TGTGCCAGCAGCCCTGGACCAGGGAACAATCAGCCCCAGCATTTT
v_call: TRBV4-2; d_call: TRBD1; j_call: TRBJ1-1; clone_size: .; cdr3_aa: CASSQDGRQGSTEAFF; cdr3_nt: TGTGCCAGCAGCCAAGACGGTCGACAGGGAAGCACTGAAGCTTTCTTT
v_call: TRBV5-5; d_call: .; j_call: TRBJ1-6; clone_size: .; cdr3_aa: CASSSHSPATLHF; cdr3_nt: TGTGCCAGCAGCTCTCACAGCCCCGCAACCCTCCACTTT
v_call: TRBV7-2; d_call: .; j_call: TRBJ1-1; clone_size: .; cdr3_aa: CASSLAGGPNTEAFF; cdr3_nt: TGTGCCAGCAGCTTAGCGGGAGGGCCGAACACTGAAGCTTTCTTT
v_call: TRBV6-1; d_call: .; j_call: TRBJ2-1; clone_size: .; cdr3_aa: CASSEPGQGGYNEQFF; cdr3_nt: TGTGCCAGCAGCGAACCGGGCCAGGGGGGCTACAATGAGCAGTTCTTC
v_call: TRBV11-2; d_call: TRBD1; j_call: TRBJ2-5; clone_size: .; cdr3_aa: CASSHRWDSTAETQYF; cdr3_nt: TGTGCCAGCAGCCACCGGTGGGACAGCACAGCAGAGACCCAGTACTTC
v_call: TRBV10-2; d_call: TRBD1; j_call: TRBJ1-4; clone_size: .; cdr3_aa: CASRTGATNEKLFF; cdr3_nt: TGCGCCAGCAGGACAGGGGCCACTAATGAAAAACTGTTTTTT
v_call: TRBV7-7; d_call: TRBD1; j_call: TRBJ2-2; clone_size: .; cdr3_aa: CASRLGQGDSGELFF; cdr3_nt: TGTGCCAGCAGACTCGGACAGGGCGACTCCGGGGAGCTGTTTTTT
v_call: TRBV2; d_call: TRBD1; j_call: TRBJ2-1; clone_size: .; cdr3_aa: CASSKGQDYNEQFF; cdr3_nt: TGTGCCAGCAGTAAGGGACAGGATTACAATGAGCAGTTCTTC
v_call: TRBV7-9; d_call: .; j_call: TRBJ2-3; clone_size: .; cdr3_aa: CASSSLGGSTDTQYF; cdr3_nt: TGTGCCAGCAGCTCACTCGGGGGTAGCACAGATACGCAGTATTTT
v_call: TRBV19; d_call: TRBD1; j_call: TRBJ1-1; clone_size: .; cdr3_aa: CASSPRQGVNTEAFF; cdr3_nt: TGTGCCAGTAGTCCCCGGCAGGGGGTGAACACTGAAGCTTTCTTT
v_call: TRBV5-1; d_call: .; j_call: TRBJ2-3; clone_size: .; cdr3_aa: CASSLSRANTDTQYF; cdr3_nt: TGCGCCAGCAGCTTGTCCAGGGCCAACACAGATACGCAGTATTTT
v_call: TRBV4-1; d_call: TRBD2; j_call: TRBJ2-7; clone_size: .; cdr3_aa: CASSQERGAGGSYEQYF; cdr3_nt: TGCGCCAGCAGCCAAGAGAGGGGAGCGGGGGGCTCCTACGAGCAGTACTTC
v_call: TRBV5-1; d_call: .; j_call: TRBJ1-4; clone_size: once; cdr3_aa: CASSSQGIGEKLFF; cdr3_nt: TGCGCCAGCAGCTCTCAGGGTATAGGTGAAAAACTGTTTTTT
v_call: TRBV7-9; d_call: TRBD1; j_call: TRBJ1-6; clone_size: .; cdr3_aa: CASSLAPGQGSYNSPLHF; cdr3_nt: TGTGCCAGCAGCTTAGCCCCGGGACAGGGTTCCTATAATTCACCCCTCCACTTT
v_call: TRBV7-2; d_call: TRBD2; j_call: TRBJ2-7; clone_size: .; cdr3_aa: CASSPWRSGGNYEQYF; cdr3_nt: TGTGCCAGCAGCCCCTGGCGGAGCGGGGGGAACTACGAGCAGTACTTC
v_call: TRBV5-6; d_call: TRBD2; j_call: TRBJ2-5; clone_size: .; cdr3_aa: CASSRGGPVGETQYF; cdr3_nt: TGTGCCAGCAGCCGGGGGGGGCCGGTAGGAGAGACCCAGTACTTC
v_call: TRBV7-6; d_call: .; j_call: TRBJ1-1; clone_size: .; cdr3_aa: CASSLGHRNTEAFF; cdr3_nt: TGTGCCAGCAGCTTAGGACACCGGAACACTGAAGCTTTCTTT
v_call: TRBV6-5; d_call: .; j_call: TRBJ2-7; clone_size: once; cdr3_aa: CASSRIYEQYF; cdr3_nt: TGTGCCAGTTCCAGGATCTACGAGCAGTACTTC
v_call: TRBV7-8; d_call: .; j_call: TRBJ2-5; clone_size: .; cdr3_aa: CASAVEETQYF; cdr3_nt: TGTGCCAGCGCCGTGGAGGAGACCCAGTACTTC
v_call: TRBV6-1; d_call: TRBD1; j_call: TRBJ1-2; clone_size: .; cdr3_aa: CASSEPGTGRDGYTF; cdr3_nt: TGTGCCAGCAGTGAACCCGGGACAGGGAGAGATGGCTACACCTTC
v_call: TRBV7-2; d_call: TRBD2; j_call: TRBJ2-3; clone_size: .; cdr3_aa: CASSLSGGADTQYF; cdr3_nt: TGTGCCAGCAGCCTAAGCGGGGGAGCAGATACGCAGTATTTT
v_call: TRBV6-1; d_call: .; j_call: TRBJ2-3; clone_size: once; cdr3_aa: CASSGGDTDTQYF; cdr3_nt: TGTGCCAGCAGTGGCGGGGACACAGATACGCAGTATTTT
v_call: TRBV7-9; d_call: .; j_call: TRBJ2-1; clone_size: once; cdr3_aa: CASSLGRDIYNEQFF; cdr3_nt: TGTGCCAGCAGCTTGGGGAGGGACATCTACAATGAGCAGTTCTTC
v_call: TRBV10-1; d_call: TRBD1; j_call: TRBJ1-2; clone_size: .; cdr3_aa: CASSRDRGYGYTF; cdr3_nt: TGCGCCAGCAGTCGTGACAGGGGCTATGGCTACACCTTC
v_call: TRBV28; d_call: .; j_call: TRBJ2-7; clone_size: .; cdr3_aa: CASSSPRYEQYF; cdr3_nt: TGTGCCAGCAGTTCGCCGCGCTACGAGCAGTACTTC
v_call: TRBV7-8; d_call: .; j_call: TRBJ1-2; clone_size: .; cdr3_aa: CASSLAYQYGYTF; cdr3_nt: TGTGCCAGCAGCTTAGCTTATCAGTATGGCTACACCTTC
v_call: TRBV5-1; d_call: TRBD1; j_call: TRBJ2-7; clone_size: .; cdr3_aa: CASSLERDSSYEQYF; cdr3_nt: TGCGCCAGCAGCTTGGAACGGGACAGCTCCTACGAGCAGTACTTC
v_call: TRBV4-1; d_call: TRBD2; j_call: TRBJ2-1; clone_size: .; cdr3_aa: CASSTQFVPSGYSYNEQFF; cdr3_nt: TGCGCCAGCAGCACTCAGTTCGTCCCTAGCGGGTACTCCTACAATGAGCAGTTCTTC
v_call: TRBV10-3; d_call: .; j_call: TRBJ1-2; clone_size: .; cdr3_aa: CAIRGETYGYTF; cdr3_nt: TGTGCCATACGAGGAGAAACCTATGGCTACACCTTC
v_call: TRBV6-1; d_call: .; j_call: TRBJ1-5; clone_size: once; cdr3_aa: CASSESLLSLNQPQHF; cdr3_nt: TGTGCCAGCAGTGAGTCCTTATTGAGTCTCAATCAGCCCCAGCATTTT
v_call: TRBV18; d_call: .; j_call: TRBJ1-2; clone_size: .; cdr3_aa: CASSPRGAVSGYGYTF; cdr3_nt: TGTGCCAGCTCACCACGGGGAGCAGTCAGCGGCTATGGCTACACCTTC
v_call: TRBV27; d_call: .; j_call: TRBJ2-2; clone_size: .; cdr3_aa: CASGRGSNTGELFF; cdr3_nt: TGTGCCAGTGGGAGGGGGAGTAACACCGGGGAGCTGTTTTTT
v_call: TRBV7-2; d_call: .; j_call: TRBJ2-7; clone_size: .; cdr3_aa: CASSFTGTQLPYEQYF; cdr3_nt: TGTGCCAGCAGCTTTACCGGGACACAACTTCCCTACGAGCAGTACTTC
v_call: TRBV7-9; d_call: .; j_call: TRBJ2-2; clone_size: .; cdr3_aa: CASSRIPGELFF; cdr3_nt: TGTGCCAGCAGTCGTATCCCCGGGGAGCTGTTTTTT
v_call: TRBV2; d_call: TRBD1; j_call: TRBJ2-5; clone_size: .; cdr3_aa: CASSSRKTGTGGLETQYF; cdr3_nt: TGTGCCAGCAGTTCGCGAAAGACCGGGACAGGGGGCCTGGAGACCCAGTACTTC
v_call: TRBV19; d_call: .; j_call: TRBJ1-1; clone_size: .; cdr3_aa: CASSLLQGTEAFF; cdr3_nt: TGTGCCAGTAGTTTACTCCAGGGCACTGAAGCTTTCTTT
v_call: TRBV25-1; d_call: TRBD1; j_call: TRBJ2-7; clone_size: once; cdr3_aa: CASSLDREVNEQYF; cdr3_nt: TGTGCCAGCAGCTTAGACAGGGAAGTTAACGAGCAGTACTTC
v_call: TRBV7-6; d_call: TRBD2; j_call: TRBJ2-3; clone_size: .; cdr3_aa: CASSLGLLAGDGYYSTDTQYF; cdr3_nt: TGTGCCAGCAGCTTAGGGCTACTAGCGGGGGATGGGTACTATTCCACAGATACGCAGTATTTT
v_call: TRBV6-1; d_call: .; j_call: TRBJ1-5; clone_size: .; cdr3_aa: CASRFDSINQPQHF; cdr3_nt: TGTGCCAGCAGGTTCGACAGCATCAATCAGCCCCAGCATTTT
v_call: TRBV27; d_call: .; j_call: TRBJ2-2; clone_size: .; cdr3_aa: CASSLFQTPTGELFF; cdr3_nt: TGTGCCAGCAGTTTATTCCAGACACCGACCGGGGAGCTGTTTTTT
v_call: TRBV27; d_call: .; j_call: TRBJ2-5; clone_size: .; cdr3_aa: CASSLSPGIGETQYF; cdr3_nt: TGTGCCAGCAGTTTATCCCCAGGGATCGGGGAGACCCAGTACTTC
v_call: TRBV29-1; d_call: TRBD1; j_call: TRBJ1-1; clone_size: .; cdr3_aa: CSVGDLTPQGGFF; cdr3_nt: TGCAGCGTTGGTGATCTAACCCCGCAGGGGGGCTTCTTT
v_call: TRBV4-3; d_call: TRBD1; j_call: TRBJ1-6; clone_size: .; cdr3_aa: CASSQDLQGGNSPLHF; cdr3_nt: TGCGCCAGCAGCCAAGATTTACAGGGGGGTAATTCACCCCTCCACTTT
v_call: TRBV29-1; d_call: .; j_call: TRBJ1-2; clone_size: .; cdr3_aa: CSAEGGELYGYTF; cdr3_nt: TGCAGCGCCGAGGGGGGGGAGCTCTATGGCTACACCTTC
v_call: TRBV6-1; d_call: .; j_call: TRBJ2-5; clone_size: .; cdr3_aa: CASSEGDTRPETQYF; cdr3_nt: TGTGCCAGCAGTGAAGGGGACACCCGTCCGGAGACCCAGTACTTC
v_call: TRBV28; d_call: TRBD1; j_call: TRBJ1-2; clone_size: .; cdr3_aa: CASSSGTGGGYTF; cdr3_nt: TGTGCCAGCAGCTCCGGGACAGGGGGTGGCTACACCTTC